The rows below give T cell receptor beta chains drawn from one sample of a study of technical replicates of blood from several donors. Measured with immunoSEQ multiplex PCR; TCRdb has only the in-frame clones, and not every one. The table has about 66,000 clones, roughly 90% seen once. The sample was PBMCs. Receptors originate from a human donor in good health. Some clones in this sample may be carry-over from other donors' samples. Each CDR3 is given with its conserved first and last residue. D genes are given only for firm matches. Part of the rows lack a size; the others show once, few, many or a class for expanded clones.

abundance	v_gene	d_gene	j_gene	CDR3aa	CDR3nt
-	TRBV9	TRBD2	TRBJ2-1	CASSVAITGTSGRKNEQFF	TGTGCCAGCAGCGTAGCGATTACCGGGACTAGCGGGAGGAAAAATGAGCAGTTCTTC
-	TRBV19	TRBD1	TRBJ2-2	CASSIRTGANTGELFF	TGTGCCAGTAGTATCCGGACAGGTGCGAACACCGGGGAGCTGTTTTTT
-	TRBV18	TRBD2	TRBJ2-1	CASSPRSTSGNSYNEQFF	TGTGCCAGCTCACCACGGTCTACTAGCGGAAACTCCTACAATGAGCAGTTCTTC
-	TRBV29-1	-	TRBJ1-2	CSVARGENYGYTF	TGCAGCGTGGCCAGGGGCGAGAACTATGGCTACACCTTC
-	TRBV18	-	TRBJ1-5	CASSPSRDQPQHF	TGTGCCAGCTCACCGTCGAGGGATCAGCCCCAGCATTTT
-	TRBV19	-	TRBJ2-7	CASSMGGLWGEQYF	TGTGCCAGTAGTATGGGGGGTCTGTGGGGCGAGCAGTACTTC
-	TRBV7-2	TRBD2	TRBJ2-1	CASSKSGLAGTYNEQFF	TGTGCCAGCAGCAAAAGCGGACTAGCGGGTACCTACAATGAGCAGTTCTTC
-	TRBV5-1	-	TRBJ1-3	CASSFEVSTGNTIYF	TGCGCCAGCAGCTTTGAGGTGTCCACTGGAAACACCATATATTTT
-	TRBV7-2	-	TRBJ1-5	CASSHPGQPQHF	TGTGCCAGCAGCCACCCCGGTCAGCCCCAGCATTTT
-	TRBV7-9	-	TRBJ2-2	CASSPGRGSHGELFF	TGTGCCAGCAGCCCAGGGAGGGGGTCTCACGGGGAGCTGTTTTTT
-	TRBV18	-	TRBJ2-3	CASSPPASQFTDTQYF	TGTGCCAGCTCACCACCGGCGTCACAGTTCACAGATACGCAGTATTTT
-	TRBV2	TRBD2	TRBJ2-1	CASRLLAGMNNEQFF	TGTGCCAGCCGACTACTAGCGGGGATGAACAATGAGCAGTTCTTC
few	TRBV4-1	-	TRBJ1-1	CASSQIGQTNTEAFF	TGCGCCAGCAGCCAAATTGGGCAGACGAACACTGAAGCTTTCTTT
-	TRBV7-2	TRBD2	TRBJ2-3	CASSLVPTSVGDTQYF	TGTGCCAGCAGCTTAGTCCCGACTAGCGTAGGAGATACGCAGTATTTT
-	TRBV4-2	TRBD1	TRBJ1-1	CASSQGQGPEREAFF	TGTGCCAGCAGCCAGGGACAGGGACCGGAGCGGGAAGCTTTCTTT
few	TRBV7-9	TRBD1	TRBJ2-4	CASSRDSLAKNIQYF	TGTGCCAGCAGCCGGGACAGTCTAGCCAAAAACATTCAGTACTTC
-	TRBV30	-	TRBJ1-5	CAWSASEEQPQHF	TGTGCCTGGAGTGCGAGTGAGGAACAGCCCCAGCATTTT
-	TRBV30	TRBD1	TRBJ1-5	CAWSGTGGNQPQHF	TGTGCCTGGAGCGGGACAGGGGGAAATCAGCCCCAGCATTTT
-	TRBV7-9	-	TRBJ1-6	CASSFNQGNYNSPLHF	TGTGCCAGCAGCTTTAACCAGGGGAACTATAATTCACCCCTCCACTTT
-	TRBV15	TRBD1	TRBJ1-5	CATPPWTGGSQPQHF	TGTGCCACCCCGCCCTGGACAGGGGGCTCTCAGCCCCAGCATTTT
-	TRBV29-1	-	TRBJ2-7	CSVRQTAYEQYF	TGCAGCGTACGACAGACTGCCTACGAGCAGTACTTC
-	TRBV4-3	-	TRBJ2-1	CASSQEGRMDEQFF	TGCGCCAGCAGCCAAGAAGGGAGAATGGATGAGCAGTTCTTC
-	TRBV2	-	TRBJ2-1	CASSEGLRSYNEQFF	TGTGCCAGCAGTGAAGGGCTCCGCTCCTACAATGAGCAGTTCTTC
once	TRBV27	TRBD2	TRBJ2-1	CASSLTSGGHNEQFF	TGTGCCAGCAGTTTGACTAGCGGGGGCCACAATGAGCAGTTCTTC
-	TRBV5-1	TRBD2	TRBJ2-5	CASSLAGSGGVETQYF	TGCGCCAGCAGCTTGGCCGGTAGCGGGGGAGTGGAGACCCAGTACTTC
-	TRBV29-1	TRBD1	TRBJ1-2	CSAGTGGNYGYTF	TGCAGCGCAGGGACAGGGGGGAACTATGGCTACACCTTC
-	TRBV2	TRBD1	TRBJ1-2	CASSARTGGDPHTF	TGTGCCAGCAGCGCGCGGACAGGCGGGGATCCCCATACCTTC
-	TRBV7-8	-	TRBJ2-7	CASSFTGRDEQYF	TGTGCCAGCAGCTTTACAGGGAGAGACGAGCAGTACTTC
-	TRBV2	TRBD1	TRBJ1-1	CASSKRDRGGEAFF	TGTGCCAGCAGTAAACGGGACAGGGGGGGTGAAGCTTTCTTT
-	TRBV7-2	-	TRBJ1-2	CASSPVSSNYGYTF	TGTGCCAGCAGCCCTGTCAGTTCTAACTATGGCTACACCTTC
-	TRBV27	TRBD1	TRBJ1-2	CASSPTGFGYTF	TGTGCCAGCAGTCCGACAGGGTTTGGCTACACCTTC
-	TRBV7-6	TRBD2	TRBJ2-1	CASSLRGLAGGMNEQFF	TGTGCCAGCAGCTTAAGAGGACTAGCGGGAGGGATGAATGAGCAGTTCTTC